This T cell receptor (beta chain) was sequenced in a study of shared T cell receptors in the human thymus. Losses at the gene ends were 5 bases for V and 0 bases for J; bases not matched to a gene: 7. The CDR3 is 16 residues long. Germline CDR1 reads LNHNV; CDR2 reads YYDKDF (reference sequence). Libraries were prepared by immunoSEQ multiplex PCR; TCRdb keeps only in-frame clonotypes and omits some of them. The sample lists more than 550,000 clones; around 87% were seen once. This sample also appeared in a second study, on human thymus T cells. That source adds: Resections from corrective heart surgery supplied the thymus tissue. Thymic and blood repertoires showed apparently biased V and J gene usage. Related research examined unrelated individuals and reported that their thymic repertoires overlapped highly.

The rearrangement links TRBV15 to TRBJ1-5; 7 bases map to TRBD1. The sample taken for sequencing was thymocytes. The receptor was derived from a boy under two years old with a congenital heart defect. Here the CDR3 DNA reads TGTGCCACCAGCCCAAGACAGGGCCTTAGCAATCAGCCCCAGCATTTT. Translation gives CATSPRQGLSNQPQHF.